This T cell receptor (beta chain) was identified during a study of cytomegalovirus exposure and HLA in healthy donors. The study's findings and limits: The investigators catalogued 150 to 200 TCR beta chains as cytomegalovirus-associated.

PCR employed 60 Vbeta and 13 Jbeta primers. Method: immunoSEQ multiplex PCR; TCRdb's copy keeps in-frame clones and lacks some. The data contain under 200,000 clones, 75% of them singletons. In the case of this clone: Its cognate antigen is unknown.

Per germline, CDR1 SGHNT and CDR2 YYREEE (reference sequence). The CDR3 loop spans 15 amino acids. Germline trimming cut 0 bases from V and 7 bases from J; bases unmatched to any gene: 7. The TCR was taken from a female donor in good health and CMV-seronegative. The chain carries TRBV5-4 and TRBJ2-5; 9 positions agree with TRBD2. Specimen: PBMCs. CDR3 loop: CASSLDPAGGVTQYF. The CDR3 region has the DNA TGTGCCAGCAGCTTGGATCCAGCGGGAGGAGTGACCCAGTACTTC. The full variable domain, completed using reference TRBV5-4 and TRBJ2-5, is ETGVTQSPTHLIKTRGQQVTLRCSSQSGHNTVSWYQQALGQGPQFIFQYYREEENGRGNFPPRFSGLQFPNYSSELNVNALELDDSALYLCASSLDPAGGVTQYFGPGTRLLVL.